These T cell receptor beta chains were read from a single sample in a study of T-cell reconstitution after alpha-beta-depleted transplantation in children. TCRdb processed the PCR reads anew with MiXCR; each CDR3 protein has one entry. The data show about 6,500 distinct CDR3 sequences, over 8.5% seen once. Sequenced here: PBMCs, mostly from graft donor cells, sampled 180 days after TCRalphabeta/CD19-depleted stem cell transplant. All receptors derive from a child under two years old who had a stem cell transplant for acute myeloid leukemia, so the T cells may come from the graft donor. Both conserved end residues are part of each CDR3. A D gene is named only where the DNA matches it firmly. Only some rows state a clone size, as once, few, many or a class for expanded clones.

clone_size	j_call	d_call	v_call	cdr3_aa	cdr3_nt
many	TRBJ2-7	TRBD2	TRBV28	CASRSASGGPPYEQYF	TGTGCCAGCAGGTCGGCGTCGGGAGGGCCGCCCTACGAGCAGTACTTC
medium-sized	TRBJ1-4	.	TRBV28	CASRRGREKLFF	TGTGCCAGCAGACGGGGTCGGGAAAAACTGTTTTTT
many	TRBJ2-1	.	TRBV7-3	CASSSLLASYNEQFF	TGTGCCAGCAGCTCCCTATTAGCGTCCTACAATGAGCAGTTCTTC
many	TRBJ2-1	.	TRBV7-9	CASSLAFTEGHDEQFF	TGTGCCAGCAGCTTAGCTTTTACGGAGGGCCATGATGAGCAGTTCTTC
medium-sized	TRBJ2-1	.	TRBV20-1	CSARVVGPIGSQFF	TGCAGTGCTAGAGTGGTAGGGCCCATAGGGTCCCAGTTCTTC
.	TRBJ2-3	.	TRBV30	CAWSVGSADTQYF	TGTGCCTGGAGTGTTGGGAGCGCAGATACGCAGTATTTT
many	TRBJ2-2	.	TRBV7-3	CASSLTSDTGELFF	TGTGCCAGCAGCTTAACGTCGGACACCGGGGAGCTGTTTTTT
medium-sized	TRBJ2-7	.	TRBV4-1	CASSQDYEEQGLVSYEQYF	TGCGCCAGCAGCCAAGATTATGAGGAACAGGGCCTTGTTTCCTACGAGCAGTACTTC
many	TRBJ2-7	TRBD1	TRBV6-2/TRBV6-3	CASSYPRGQGNYEQYF	TGTGCCAGCAGTTACCCGCGGGGACAGGGGAACTACGAGCAGTACTTC
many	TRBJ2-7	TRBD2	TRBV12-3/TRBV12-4	CASRVAGVVEQYF	TGTGCCAGCAGGGTAGCGGGAGTGGTCGAGCAGTACTTC
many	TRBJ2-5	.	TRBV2	CASKEDNYQETQYF	TGTGCCAGCAAGGAGGACAACTATCAAGAGACCCAGTACTTC
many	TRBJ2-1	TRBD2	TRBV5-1	CASSFEVRLAGGVWIF	TGCGCCAGCAGCTTCGAGGTGAGACTAGCGGGGGGGGTCTGGATCTTC
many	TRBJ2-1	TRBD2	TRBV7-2	CASTPGLAGGLYNEQFF	TGTGCCAGCACCCCCGGACTAGCGGGAGGGTTGTACAATGAGCAGTTCTTC
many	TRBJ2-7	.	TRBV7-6	CASSKWRGESSYEQYF	TGTGCCAGCAGCAAGTGGAGGGGAGAAAGTTCCTACGAGCAGTACTTC
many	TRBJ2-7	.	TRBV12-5	CASGPSAGQSYEQYF	TGTGCTAGTGGCCCGTCCGCGGGACAGTCCTACGAGCAGTACTTC
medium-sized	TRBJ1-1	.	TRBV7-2	CASSFSWNTEAFF	TGTGCCAGCAGCTTTTCGTGGAACACTGAAGCTTTCTTT
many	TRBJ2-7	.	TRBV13	CASSLGVAPRDEQYF	TGTGCCAGCAGCTTAGGGGTCGCTCCGAGGGACGAGCAGTACTTC
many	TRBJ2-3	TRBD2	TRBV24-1	CATSATYWGGTDTQYF	TGTGCCACCAGCGCTACTTATTGGGGGGGAACAGATACGCAGTATTTT
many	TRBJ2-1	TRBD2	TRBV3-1	CASSHRTSGTDEQFF	TGTGCCAGCAGCCATCGGACTAGCGGGACCGATGAGCAGTTCTTC
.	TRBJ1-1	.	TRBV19	CASKMQVSTEAFF	TGTGCCAGTAAAATGCAGGTGAGCACTGAAGCTTTCTTT
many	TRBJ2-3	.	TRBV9	CASSVGASGTDTQYF	TGTGCCAGCAGCGTAGGGGCTAGCGGCACAGATACGCAGTATTTT
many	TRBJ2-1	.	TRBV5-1	CASSLAYGSAAYNEQFF	TGCGCCAGCAGCTTGGCCTACGGGAGTGCGGCCTACAATGAGCAGTTCTTC
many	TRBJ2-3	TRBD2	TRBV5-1	CASSLIFRLAGGYTDTQYF	TGCGCCAGCAGCTTGATTTTTAGGCTAGCGGGAGGATACACAGATACGCAGTATTTT
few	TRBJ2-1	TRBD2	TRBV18	CASSTRGVQFF	TGTGCCAGCTCAACCCGGGGGGTGCAGTTCTTC
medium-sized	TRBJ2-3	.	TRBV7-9	CASSPRAITDTQYF	TGTGCCAGCAGCCCGCGGGCCATCACAGATACGCAGTATTTT
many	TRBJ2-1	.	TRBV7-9	CASSLDGRGNEQFF	TGTGCCAGCAGCTTAGACGGCAGGGGAAATGAGCAGTTCTTC
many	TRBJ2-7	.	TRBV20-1	CSARGGRGLVDEQYF	TGCAGTGCTAGGGGGGGGCGGGGTTTAGTCGACGAGCAGTACTTC
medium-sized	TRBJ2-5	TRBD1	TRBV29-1	CSTDRGQETQYF	TGCAGCACTGACAGGGGCCAAGAGACCCAGTACTTC
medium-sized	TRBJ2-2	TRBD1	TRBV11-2	CASSLDSGGSGELFF	TGTGCCAGCAGCTTAGATTCAGGGGGCTCCGGGGAGCTGTTTTTT
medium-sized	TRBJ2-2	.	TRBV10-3	CAIRAGAGELFF	TGTGCCATCAGGGCCGGGGCCGGGGAGCTGTTTTTT
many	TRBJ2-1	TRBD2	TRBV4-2	CASSQEAWLAGADEQFF	TGTGCCAGCAGCCAAGAAGCTTGGCTAGCGGGAGCCGATGAGCAGTTCTTC
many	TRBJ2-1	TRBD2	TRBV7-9	CASSLGILAGGQFF	TGTGCCAGCAGCTTAGGTATATTAGCGGGAGGGCAGTTCTTC
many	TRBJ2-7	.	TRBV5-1	CASSPTGTPAYEQYF	TGCGCCAGCAGCCCCACCGGGACACCTGCCTACGAGCAGTACTTC
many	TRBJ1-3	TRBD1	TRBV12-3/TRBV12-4	CASSQQGRNTIYF	TGTGCCAGCAGCCAACAGGGGCGGAACACCATATATTTT
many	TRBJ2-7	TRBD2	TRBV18	CASSPPTSGSIYEQYF	TGTGCCAGCTCACCACCCACTAGCGGGAGTATCTACGAGCAGTACTTC
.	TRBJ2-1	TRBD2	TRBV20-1	CCAREVGGSRGNEQFF	TGCTGTGCTAGGGAGGTGGGCGGGAGCCGGGGCAATGAGCAGTTCTTC
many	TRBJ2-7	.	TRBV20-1	CSAPTPRTYEQYF	TGCAGTGCGCCAACCCCTAGAACCTACGAGCAGTACTTC
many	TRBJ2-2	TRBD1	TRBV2	CASSGTVNTGELFF	TGTGCCAGCAGCGGGACAGTAAACACCGGGGAGCTGTTTTTT
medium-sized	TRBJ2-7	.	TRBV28	CASRKSGYEQYF	TGTGCCAGCAGAAAAAGCGGCTACGAGCAGTACTTC
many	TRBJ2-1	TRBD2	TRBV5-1	CASRLAGEPWDEQFF	TGCGCCAGCAGGTTAGCGGGAGAACCTTGGGATGAGCAGTTCTTC
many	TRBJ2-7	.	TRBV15	CATSRGQSGLGEQYF	TGTGCCACCAGCAGAGGGCAGTCGGGCCTGGGCGAGCAGTACTTC
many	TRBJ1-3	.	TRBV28	CASSLVVRSGNTIYF	TGTGCCAGCAGTTTAGTGGTGCGCTCTGGAAACACCATATATTTT
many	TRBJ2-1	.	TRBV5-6	CASSFMDSRSDEQFF	TGTGCCAGCAGCTTTATGGACTCACGGAGTGATGAGCAGTTCTTC
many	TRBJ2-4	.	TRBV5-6	CASRGVGDIQYF	TGTGCCAGCAGGGGGGTGGGGGACATTCAGTACTTC
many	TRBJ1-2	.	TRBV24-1	CATSDYTGLYGYTF	TGTGCCACCAGTGATTACACAGGGCTTTATGGCTACACCTTC
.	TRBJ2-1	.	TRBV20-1	CRAIWQPINEQFF	TGCAGGGCCATCTGGCAGCCGATCAATGAGCAGTTCTTC
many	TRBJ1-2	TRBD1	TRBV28	CASSSGTGDYGYTF	TGTGCCAGCAGCTCCGGGACAGGGGACTATGGCTACACCTTC
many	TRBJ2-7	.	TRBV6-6	CASGTGRTYEQYF	TGTGCCAGCGGGACGGGACGGACCTACGAGCAGTACTTC
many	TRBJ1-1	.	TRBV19	CASSIQGLNTEAFF	TGTGCCAGTAGCATCCAGGGACTGAACACTGAAGCTTTCTTT
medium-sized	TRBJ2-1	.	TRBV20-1	CSARTVGSYNEQFF	TGCAGTGCTAGGACTGTGGGCTCCTACAATGAGCAGTTCTTC
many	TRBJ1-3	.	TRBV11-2	CASSLVGSTRGCGNTIYF	TGTGCCAGCAGCTTAGTAGGTTCGACCAGAGGCTGCGGAAACACCATATATTTT
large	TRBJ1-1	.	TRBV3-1	CASSQQTFGTEAFF	TGTGCCAGCAGCCAACAAACCTTCGGGACTGAAGCTTTCTTT
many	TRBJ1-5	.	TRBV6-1	CASSEANSLPFPQHF	TGTGCCAGCAGTGAAGCGAACAGTCTCCCGTTTCCCCAGCATTTT
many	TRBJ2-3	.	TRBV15	CATSIRTDTQYF	TGTGCCACCAGCATAAGAACAGATACGCAGTATTTT
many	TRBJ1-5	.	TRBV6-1	CASSEDGRNQPQHF	TGTGCCAGCAGTGAAGATGGGAGGAATCAGCCCCAGCATTTT
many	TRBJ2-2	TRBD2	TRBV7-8	CASSPTSGRGTGELFF	TGTGCCAGCAGCCCGACTAGCGGGAGAGGTACCGGGGAGCTGTTTTTT
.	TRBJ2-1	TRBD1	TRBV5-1	CASSAGTGGNEQFF	TGCGCCAGCAGCGCCGGGACAGGGGGAAATGAGCAGTTCTTC
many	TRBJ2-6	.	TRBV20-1	CSARVPGGANVLTF	TGCAGTGCTAGAGTACCTGGTGGGGCCAACGTCCTGACTTTC
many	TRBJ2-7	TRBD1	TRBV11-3	CASSSMTGGNYEQYF	TGTGCCAGCAGCTCCATGACAGGGGGAAACTACGAGCAGTACTTC
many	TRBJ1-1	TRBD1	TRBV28	CASSPGRQGVNTEAFF	TGTGCCAGCAGTCCGGGGAGACAGGGGGTGAACACTGAAGCTTTCTTT